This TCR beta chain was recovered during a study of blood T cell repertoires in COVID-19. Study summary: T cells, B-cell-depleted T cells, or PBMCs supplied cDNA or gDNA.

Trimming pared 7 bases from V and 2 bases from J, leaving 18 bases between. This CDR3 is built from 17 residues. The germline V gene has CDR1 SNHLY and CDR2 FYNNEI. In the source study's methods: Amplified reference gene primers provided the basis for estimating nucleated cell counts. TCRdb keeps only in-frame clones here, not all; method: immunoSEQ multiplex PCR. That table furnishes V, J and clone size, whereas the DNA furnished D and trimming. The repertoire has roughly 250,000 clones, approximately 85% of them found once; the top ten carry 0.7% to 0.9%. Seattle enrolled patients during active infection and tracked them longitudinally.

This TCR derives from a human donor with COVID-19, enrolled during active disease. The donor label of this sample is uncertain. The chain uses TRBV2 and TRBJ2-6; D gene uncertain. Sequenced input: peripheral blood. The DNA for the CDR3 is TGTGCCAGCAATGGTAGTCCCTTAGCTGCTGGGGCCAACGTCCTGACTTTC. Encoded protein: CASNGSPLAAGANVLTF.